The clone carrying this T cell receptor beta chain was counted between two and nine times. V gave up 4 bases and J gave up 1 base, with 10 bases separating them. Germline V gives CDR1 LGHDT, CDR2 YNNKEL (reference sequence). The CDR3 has 14 residues. This entry is derived from a study of T-cell reconstitution after alpha-beta-depleted transplantation in children. Preparing the TCRbeta library involved the use of unique molecular identifiers. TCRdb recomputed calls from the PCR reads with MiXCR, one row per CDR3 protein. The sample lists around 400,000 distinct CDR3 sequences, approximately 20% occurring once.

This chain links TRBV3-1 with TRBJ1-1; D may be TRBD1 (5 bases). The receptor was derived from a human donor who donated a stem cell graft to a child with acute myeloid leukemia. Sequencing was performed on PBMCs from the stem cell graft donor, taken from the stem cell graft. The DNA of the CDR3 is TGTGCCAGCAGCCTATACGACAGGAACACTGAAGCTTTCTTT. Its translation: CASSLYDRNTEAFF.